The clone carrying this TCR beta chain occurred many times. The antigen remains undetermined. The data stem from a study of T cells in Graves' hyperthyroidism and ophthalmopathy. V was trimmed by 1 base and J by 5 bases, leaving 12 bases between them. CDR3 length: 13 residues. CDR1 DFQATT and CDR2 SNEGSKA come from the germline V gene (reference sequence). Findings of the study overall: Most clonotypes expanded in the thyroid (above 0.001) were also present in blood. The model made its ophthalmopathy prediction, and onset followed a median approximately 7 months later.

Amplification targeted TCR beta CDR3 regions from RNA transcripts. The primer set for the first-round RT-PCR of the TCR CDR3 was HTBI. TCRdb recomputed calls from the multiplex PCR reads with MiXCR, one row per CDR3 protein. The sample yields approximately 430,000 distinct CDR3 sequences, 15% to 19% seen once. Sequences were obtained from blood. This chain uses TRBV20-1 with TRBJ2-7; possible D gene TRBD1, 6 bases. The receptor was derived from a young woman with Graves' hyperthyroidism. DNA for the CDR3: TGCAGTGCTAGAGCCAACAGGGACCACGAGCAGTACTTC. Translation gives CSARANRDHEQYF.